This T cell receptor beta chain came from a study of blood T cells in healthy people across ages. Germline CDR1 and CDR2: SGHTS and YDEGEE. This CDR3 is built from 17 residues. Between the trimmed V and J ends, which lost 0 bases and 2 bases, there was a span of 17 bases. Next came a second PCR, run for about 7 to 12 cycles, which used a sample-barcoded 5' primer along with a J-beta primer mix. MiXCR, run by TCRdb on the 5' RACE reads, gives a single entry per CDR3 protein. The table includes 600,000 or so distinct CDR3 sequences, about 21% detected once. The receptor comes from a man between 65 and 85 years old in good health. The V gene is TRBV5-8, the J gene TRBJ2-5; a possible D gene is TRBD2 (6 bases). Input material: blood. Here the CDR3 DNA reads TGTGCCAGCAGCTTGGTTTGGGGCGCGGGGAGACAAGAGACCCAGTACTTC. It encodes CASSLVWGAGRQETQYF.